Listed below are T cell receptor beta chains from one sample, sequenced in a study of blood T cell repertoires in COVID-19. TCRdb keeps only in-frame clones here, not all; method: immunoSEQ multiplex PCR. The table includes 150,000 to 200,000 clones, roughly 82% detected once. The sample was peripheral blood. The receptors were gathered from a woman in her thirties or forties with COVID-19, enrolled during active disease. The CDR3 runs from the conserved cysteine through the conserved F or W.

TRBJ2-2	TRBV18	CASSPQDFGELFF
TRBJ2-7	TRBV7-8	CASSPKREDNEQYF
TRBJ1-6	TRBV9	CASSVTGSSYNSPLHF
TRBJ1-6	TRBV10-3	CAISDFLGPGGFNSPLHF
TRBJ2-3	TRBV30	CAWTVGGADTQYF
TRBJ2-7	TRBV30	CAWRKRGGADEQYF
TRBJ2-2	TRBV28	CASRLRAGELFF
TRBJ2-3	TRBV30	CAWSVGGGADTQYF
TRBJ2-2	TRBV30	CASSILAGTGELFF
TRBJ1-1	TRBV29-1	CSVVVPVNTEAFF
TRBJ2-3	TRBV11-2	CASSLPDTQYF
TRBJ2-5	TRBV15	CATSSPYRGLGETQYF
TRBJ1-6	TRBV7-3	CASSANSYSPLHF
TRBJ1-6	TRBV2	CASYQDRGQSYNSPLHF
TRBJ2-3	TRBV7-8	CASRVTTSTDTQYF
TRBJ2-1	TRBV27	CASSFLGGEQFF
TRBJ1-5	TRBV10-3	CAISDPRLNQPQHF
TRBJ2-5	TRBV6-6	CASSWGGQEETQYF
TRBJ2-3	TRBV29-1	CSVVPQRGVVDTQYF
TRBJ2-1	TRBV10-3	CAISEGQGKVPEQFF
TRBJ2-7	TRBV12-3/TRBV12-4	CASSLGSGYEQYF
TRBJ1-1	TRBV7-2	CASSERHPHTEAFF
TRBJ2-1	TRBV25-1	CASSGGASGSSYNEQFF
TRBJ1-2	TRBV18	CASSPPSESRNGYTF
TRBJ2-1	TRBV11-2	CASSSTSGGAAYNEQFF
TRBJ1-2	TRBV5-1	CASSLDDTLTYTF
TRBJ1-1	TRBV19	CASSWDRNTEAFF
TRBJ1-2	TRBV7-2	CASSLAPIQGNYGYTF
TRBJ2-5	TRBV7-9	CASSLGQGQETQYF
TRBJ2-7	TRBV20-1	CSAPSRYEQYF
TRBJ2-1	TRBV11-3	CASSQTGTRRTNEQFF
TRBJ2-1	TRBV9	CASSEGLAGGQTYNEQFF
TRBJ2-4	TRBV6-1	CASSERVAGPYF
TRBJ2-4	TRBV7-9	CASTNREAIQYF
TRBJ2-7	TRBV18	CASSPRAAGSYEQYF
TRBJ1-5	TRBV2	CASSGQGSNQPQHF
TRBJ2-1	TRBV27	CATYTAGAEYNEQFF
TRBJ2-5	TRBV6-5	CASLLGGSLETQYF
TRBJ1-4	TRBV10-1	CASSAGGDEKLFF
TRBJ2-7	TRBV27	CASSLPHSGEQYF
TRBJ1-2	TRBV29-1	CSVLMVAKGGYGYTF
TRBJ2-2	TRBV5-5	CASSLGPFTGELFF
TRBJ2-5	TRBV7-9	CASSTALSGLSRETQYF
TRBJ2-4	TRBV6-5	CASSLIRQGRGIQYF
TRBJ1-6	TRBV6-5	CASSYPPGTGNSPLHF
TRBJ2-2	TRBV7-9	CASSLLANRGELFF
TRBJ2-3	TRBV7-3	CASSLSLSGSTDTQYF
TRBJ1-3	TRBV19	CASSPQGTGNTIYF
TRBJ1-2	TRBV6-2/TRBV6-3	CASSFDTLGGYTF
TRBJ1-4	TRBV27	CASSLAGANEKLFF
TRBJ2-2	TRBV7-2	CASSLGQGWELFF
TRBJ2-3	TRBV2	CASSEQGDEDTQYF
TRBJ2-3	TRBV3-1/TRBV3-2	CASSQSRPTADTQYF
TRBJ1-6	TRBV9	CASSPHADRGPSPLHF